Below are 21 T cell receptor beta chains sequenced from a single sample in a study of post-analysis software for immune sequencing data. Study findings and constraints: Patients carried roughly 5 TRBV segments more frequently than controls did, and TRBV5-6, TRBV5-1 and TRBV20-1 were among them.

TCR beta cDNA libraries included unique molecular identifiers. TCRdb analysed the PCR reads with MiXCR anew, one entry per CDR3 protein. The sample comprises about 200,000 distinct CDR3 sequences, approximately 29% of which are singletons, and 3% to 3.5% rests with the top ten. These receptors have no known antigen. Sequenced input: blood. The receptors were gathered from a girl aged 2 to 17 with multiple sclerosis.

Concerning this clonotype itself: A much larger clone is a single base away; this may be a read error. The rearrangement uses TRBV24-1 and TRBJ2-7, with 12 bases matching TRBD2. The V segment lost 4 bases and the J segment 7 bases; nucleotides outside the gene matches: 13. CDR3 length: 17 residues. The germline gives CDR1 KGHDR, CDR2 SFDVKD. This CDR3 reads CATSDQGTSGRYNEQYF. Written as DNA, the CDR3 is TGTGCCACCAGTGACCAAGGGACTAGCGGGCGCTACAATGAGCAGTACTTC.

This chain joins TRBV5-1 and TRBJ1-4; maybe TRBD1 (5 bases). From germline, CDR1 is SGHRS and CDR2 YFSETQ. The CDR3 is made up of 15 amino acids. V lost 4 bases and J 9 bases, leaving 19 bases between the germline ends. The CDR3 DNA reads as TGCGCCAGCAGCCCCGGGGCAGGCGAGGTTAAAAAACTGTTTTTT. This codes for CASSPGAGEVKKLFF.

As concerns this clonotype: Because the CDR3 is missing its conserved closing phenylalanine or tryptophan, this is likely a read error. The chain employs TRBV28 and TRBJ2-5; TRBD2 is a possible D gene (7 bases). The J call is uncertain, as TRBJ2-7 better fits the DNA end. This CDR3 contains 14 residues. Germline-derived CDR1 and CDR2 are MDHEN and SYDVKM. The CDR3 nucleotides are TGTGCCAGCAGTTTACGGGGAGGGGGAGGCGAGCAGTACTGC. This sequence encodes CASSLRGGGGEQYC.

The sample holds many counts of this clonotype. The V and J genes are TRBV29-1 and TRBJ2-7, with D perhaps matching TRBD2 (5 bases). The V gene lost 6 bases and the J gene lost 8 bases, with 14 bases spanning the gap. Germline values: CDR1 SQVTM, CDR2 ANQGSEA. This CDR3 is built from 11 residues. CDR3 region: CSVPERGKQYF. The CDR3, as DNA: TGCAGCGTCCCGGAGAGAGGGAAGCAGTACTTC.

This clonotype was counted at least ten times. The rearrangement joins TRBV5-1 to TRBJ2-7, with 9 bases lining up with TRBD1. Germline V gene data show CDR1 as SGHRS and CDR2 as YFSETQ. The CDR3 length is 18 residues. With V trimmed by 2 bases and J by 1 base, 13 bases remained unmatched. DNA of the CDR3: TGCGCCAGCAGCTTAGTAACAGGGGGCGTCCTAGGATCCTACGAGCAGTACTTC. It is translated as CASSLVTGGVLGSYEQYF. The complete variable domain, with remaining parts taken from reference TRBV5-1 and TRBJ2-7, reads KAGVTQTPRYLIKTRGQQVTLSCSPISGHRSVSWYQQTPGQGLQFLFEYFSETQRNKGNFPGRFSGRQFSNSRSEMNVSTLELGDSALYLCASSLVTGGVLGSYEQYFGPGTRLTVT.

This clonotype was detected a few times. The genes are TRBV6-1 and TRBJ1-5; D uncertain. CDR3 length equals 12 residues. Per the germline V gene, CDR1 is MNHNS and CDR2 is SASEGT. Trimming removed 7 bases at V and 3 bases at J, with 7 bases between. In DNA, the CDR3 is TGTGCCAGCACGGGCAACAATCAGCCCCAGCATTTT. Amino acids: CASTGNNQPQHF.

The V and J genes are TRBV5-1 and TRBJ1-6; D gene ambiguous. This CDR3 comprises 16 residues. Trimming stripped 1 base from V and 9 bases from J, with 17 bases between. Per the germline V gene, CDR1 is SGHRS and CDR2 is YFSETQ. The DNA for the CDR3 is TGCGCCAGCAGCTTGAATGTCGCCGGGGATGGTTCACCCCTCCACTTT. Residues: CASSLNVAGDGSPLHF.

This clonotype was counted at least ten times. The chain is built from TRBV11-2 and TRBJ2-7, with D hard to call. V was shortened by 5 bases and J by 0 bases, with 8 bases between the two germline ends. The CDR3 sequence is 13 residues long. Per germline, CDR1 SGHAT and CDR2 FQNNGV. CDR3 loop: CASSQTDSYEQYF. In nucleotides, the CDR3 is TGTGCCAGCAGCCAGACGGACTCCTACGAGCAGTACTTC.

With regard to this clonotype: One base away lies a much larger clone, so this may be a sequencing read error. The chain joins TRBV29-1 to TRBJ2-4, with D hard to call. The J call is uncertain, as TRBJ2-7 better fits the DNA end. This CDR3 contains 13 residues. CDR1 is SQVTM, CDR2 ANQGSEA, per germline. The CDR3 loop reads CGVGDKVAYEQYF. In DNA form, the CDR3 reads TGCGGCGTTGGAGACAAGGTGGCCTACGAGCAGTACTTC.

The chain carries TRBV12-3 or TRBV12-4 and TRBJ2-3; 7 bases fit TRBD2. The CDR3 runs to 19 residues. Losses at the gene ends were 1 base for V and 11 bases for J; bases not matched to a gene: 24. The DNA for the CDR3 is TGTGCCAGCAGTTTAGGTCGTAGTGTTACTAGCGCAGGCACAGATGTGCAGTATTTT. This translates into CASSLGRSVTSAGTDVQYF.

About this clonotype itself: This sequence may be a read error, since a much larger clone differs from it by one base. The chain recombines TRBV5-6 with TRBJ1-4; D is unclear. Germline CDR1 SGHDT, CDR2 YYEEEE. V was clipped by 0 bases and J by 13 bases, with 10 bases between them. CDR3 length: 12 residues. CDR3 bases: TGTGCCAGCAGCTTGGAACATTTCGGACTGTTTTTT. This translates into CASSLEHFGLFF.

This chain's CDR3 is CASSVGRDRWNYGYTF. The CDR3 DNA reads as TGCGCCAGCAGCGTCGGCCGGGACAGATGGAACTATGGCTACACCTTC. The rearrangement uses TRBV5-1 and TRBJ1-2; 7 nucleotides align to TRBD1. Germline CDR1 reads SGHRS; CDR2 reads YFSETQ. J gave up 2 bases and V 4 bases, and 11 bases lay outside the gene matches. The CDR3 covers 16 residues.

This clonotype was counted at least ten times. V is TRBV6-5 and J is TRBJ2-7; TRBD1 matches at 10 bases. CDR1 MNHEY and CDR2 SVGAGI come from the germline V gene. This CDR3 contains 15 residues. V lost 4 bases to trimming and J lost 6 bases; unmatched junction nucleotides: 9. The CDR3 region has the DNA TGTGCCAGCAGTTTGGCATTGACAGGGGGCTCCGAGCAGTACTTC. Its protein is CASSLALTGGSEQYF.

This clonotype was detected many times. The rearrangement joins TRBV28 to TRBJ2-5, with TRBD2 matching 7 bases. J was trimmed by 9 bases and V by 8 bases; bases with no gene match: 27. From germline, CDR1 is MDHEN and CDR2 SYDVKM. The CDR3 sequence is 18 residues long. The CDR3 reads CASCPQTPQGALLAPQYF. In DNA, the CDR3 is TGTGCCAGCTGCCCTCAGACCCCCCAGGGAGCCCTACTAGCGCCCCAGTACTTC.

This clonotype came up many times. The V call is TRBV4-1, the J call TRBJ2-5; 8 bases fit TRBD2. J gave up 5 bases and V 0 bases, and 14 bases lay outside the gene matches. CDR1 and CDR2 (germline): MGHRA, YSYEKL. CDR3 length: 18 amino acids. The DNA of the CDR3 is TGCGCCAGCAGCCAAGATCAGACTAGCGACCCGAGGGTGGAGACCCAGTACTTC. It yields the protein CASSQDQTSDPRVETQYF.

This clonotype showed up many times. The chain couples TRBV11-1 to TRBJ1-1, with TRBD1 matching 9 bases. The CDR3 has 14 amino acids. CDR1 is SGHAT and CDR2 is FQDESV in the germline V gene (reference sequence). Losses at the gene ends were 5 bases for V and 3 bases for J; bases not matched to a gene: 4. The CDR3 DNA is TGTGCCAGCAGCCGTAACAGGGGGCACACTGAAGCTTTCTTT. Protein product: CASSRNRGHTEAFF.

The J gene is TRBJ2-1, the V gene TRBV10-3, with a possible D match to TRBD2 (5 bases). The V end was cut by 6 bases, the J end by 5 bases, with 14 bases between. Per germline, CDR1 ENHRY and CDR2 SYGVKD. The CDR3 extends over 14 amino acids. The chain's CDR3 is CAIRRVLGHNEQFF. CDR3 DNA sequence: TGTGCCATCAGGAGGGTCCTGGGCCACAATGAGCAGTTCTTC.

The CDR3 protein is CATRGESSYNEQYF. The DNA for the CDR3 is TGTGCCACCAGGGGGGAGAGCTCCTACAATGAGCAGTACTTC. V and J are TRBV24-1 and TRBJ2-1; D may be TRBD1 or TRBD2 (5 bases each). The J call may be in error: the DNA end matches TRBJ2-7 better. CDR1 is KGHDR, CDR2 SFDVKD, per germline. The CDR3 runs to 14 residues.

As regards this clonotype: One end of the junction varies from germline; a read error may be responsible. The gene calls are TRBV14 and TRBJ2-1; no reliable D call. CDR3 length: 13 residues. In germline, CDR1 is SGHDN, CDR2 FVKESK. This CDR3 reads CASSQDWANERFF. In nucleotides, the CDR3 is TGTGCCAGCAGCCAAGATTGGGCCAATGAGCGGTTCTTC.

This clonotype was seen a few times. This sequence joins TRBV5-1 and TRBJ2-1; 7 bases align to TRBD2. Per the germline V gene, CDR1 is SGHRS and CDR2 is YFSETQ. This CDR3 is built from 15 residues. Trimming removed 2 bases from V and 6 bases from J; junction bases left unmatched: 8. This CDR3 reads CASSLEREDVNEQFF. CDR3 bases: TGCGCCAGCAGCTTAGAGCGGGAAGACGTCAATGAGCAGTTCTTC.

This clonotype was recorded at least ten times. This rearrangement joins TRBV12-3 or TRBV12-4 to TRBJ2-7; D might be TRBD2 (5 bases). V dropped 8 bases and J dropped 4 bases, with 18 bases sitting between them. This CDR3 contains 14 residues. CDR3: CASSRRTSGYEQYF. The CDR3 nucleotides are TGTGCCAGCTCCCGGAGGACCTCGGGGTACGAGCAGTACTTC.